This T cell receptor beta chain is from a study of cytomegalovirus exposure and HLA in healthy donors listed by TCRdb under 2017. Study-wide context: In an earlier analysis of approximately 500 of the donors, 276 Gb of sequence data and 90 million to 120 million unique TCR beta sequences from about 179 million T cells were reported. HLA typing covered class I and class II loci at four-digit resolution. To predict cytomegalovirus infection status, the study brought together high-throughput TCR immunosequencing, statistical association of individual TCRs with disease status, and machine learning. An early release covering about 600 HLA-typed donors comprised approximately 290 gigabases of sequencing data and some 79 million unique TCR sequences. A later analysis re-analyzed previously published TCR beta repertoires from 550 to 700 donors and added high-resolution HLA genotyping to study TCR occurrence patterns. An earlier analysis of 587 of the donors used high-throughput TCR beta sequencing to judge whether each TCR beta V gene segment behaved as functional or pseudogenic. Rather than drawing on any new phenotypic data, the later analysis identified candidate immune exposures from TCR beta sequences and the way those sequences occurred across donors. Among about 400 genotyped donors of the cohort, an average of approximately 240,000 unique TCR beta nucleotide sequences was sequenced per donor, of which roughly 17% were non-productive. Genome-wide SNP genotypes for about 60% of the 666 donors were used in a later genetic analysis, which treated that subset as a discovery cohort. Of the 300 to 450 genotyped donors, roughly 80% fell in the genetic ancestry cluster associated with self-reported Caucasian donors. Alongside the repertoire data, information on donor age, sex, ethnicity and CMV serostatus was compiled. Typing coverage differed by locus: A, B, C, DRB1 and DQB1 were typed in roughly 620-640 donors, DQA1 in 522, DPA1 in roughly 590, and DPB1 in around 490. The study was designed to test whether signatures of past pathogen exposure could be identified by cataloging public T cell receptors. A separate validation cohort of 90 to 150 different subjects was used in addition to the roughly 640-subject first cohort. Several DR-DQ haplotypes were handled as single units for association and clustering, since linkage in the cohort was strong. Using immunosequencing, the study profiled T cell repertoires from around 670 subjects and related those repertoires to cytomegalovirus serostatus. All discovery cohort repertoires had been generated using a single sequencing platform.

What the study reported, not specific to this receptor: While some public TCRs were present in many individuals, most TCR sequences turned up only very rarely across donors. A later analysis associated about 17,000 TCR beta sequences with specific HLA alleles at a false discovery rate of 0.05. A further reported finding was that TCR beta sequences accurately predicted the HLA-A and HLA-B alleles for most subjects in the first cohort. Because HLA typing was unavailable for some donors at each locus, only the typed subset was used in association tests. For the cohort, immune exposure information was limited to CMV serostatus. The cohort was sequenced for TCR beta chains only, and without alpha or paired-chain data the features that could be detected were limited. In a later analysis, most CMV-associated TCR beta chains were found to appear HLA-restricted, with HLA associations seemingly driven largely by CMV exposure. Linkage disequilibrium might explain the correlated functional status among segregating V segments, but an unknown experimental factor could not be ruled out. A few of the identified cytomegalovirus-associated TCR beta chains were confirmed in vitro to be specific for cytomegalovirus antigens. Strong co-occurrence of HLA alleles, especially DR and DQ, made assigning TCR associations to individual alleles difficult. In the study, 150 to 200 TCR beta chains were listed as associated with cytomegalovirus. A cluster of highly shared sequence variants was judged likely to represent a technical artifact of the sequencing pipeline. A later genetic analysis reported fewer N-insertions in productive TCRs among donors in an Asian-associated ancestry cluster than the roughly 700-donor mean. Broadly in line with IMGT annotations, most TCR beta V segments showed up in productive rearrangements about 90% or about 30% of the time in an earlier analysis of approximately 600 of the donors. Roughly uniform sequencing depth across donors was assumed in presence/absence analyses, although this assumption may not hold. The classifier was reported to diagnose cytomegalovirus status with high specificity and sensitivity in both the original and validation cohorts. An association between a missense DCLRE1C variant and V-gene and J-gene trimming of TCR beta chains was found in a later genetic analysis and replicated in an independent cohort. A later analysis found that HLA-associated TCR beta chains were more clonally expanded and had lower generation probabilities than equally common non-associated chains. In a later analysis, the rate of TCR association differed among HLA loci, with DRB1 alleles having the most associated TCRs and HLA-C alleles having the fewest. Some IMGT-functional V segments, including TRBV6-2 and TRBV6-3, could not be told apart with the 87-base-pair reads, so those segments were excluded. Approximately 18 rarely observed V segments, including chromosome 9 orphons, were excluded from the earlier analysis of approximately 500 of the donors because counts were too low. Several of the top co-occurrence clusters appeared to be linked to parvovirus B19, influenza, CMV and Epstein-Barr virus, according to a later analysis. It was suggested by the authors that the approach could potentially be generalized to other disease states and immunological phenotypes.

Inclusive of the bounding cysteine and phenylalanine, the CDR3 is 13 residues long. The entry retains the CDR3 DNA only, 39 bases that are in frame from base 1. CDR1 ENHRY and CDR2 SYGVKD were looked up in the germline V gene. V is cut by 6 bases and J by 3 bases, and the space between the germline ends is 9 bases. The library was generated by the immunoSEQ multiplex PCR assay. For the multiplex PCR, a mixture combining 60 forward primers for TCR Vbeta segments and 13 reverse primers for TCR Jbeta segments was used. The CDR3 region of rearranged TCR beta genes was amplified from genomic DNA by a multiplex PCR assay. Amplified TCR beta libraries were sequenced as 87-base-pair reads on the Illumina HiSeq System. The original methods were these. In a later analysis, approximately 74 million unique TCR beta chains were counted across the approximately 670 repertoires, and roughly 10 million of these chains were shared by at least two donors. To remove PCR and sequencing errors, raw reads were error-corrected and collapsed into unique sequences using a nearest-neighbor algorithm that merged closely related sequences. To assign V, D and J gene segments, CDR3 sequences were aligned to IMGT reference sequences. For a sequence to be retained, a match of at least six nucleotides was required to both a V gene segment and a J gene segment. A rearrangement counted as productive if the CDR3 had no stop codons and remained in frame with V and J, and every other rearrangement counted as non-productive. Following IMGT convention, CDR3 was defined as the stretch from the second conserved V-encoded cysteine to the conserved J-encoded phenylalanine. Sequences without an unambiguous match to a single V gene segment were excluded from the earlier analysis of about 600 of the donors. In an earlier analysis of a few hundred of the donors, V segments were called functional above 56.7% productive rearrangements and were called segregating when the between-donor standard deviation exceeded 5%. A statistical classification framework was developed to diagnose cytomegalovirus status using the catalog of TCR beta chain sequences. In a later analysis, TCR nucleotide sequences were compared against IMGT/GENE-DB human TR gene sequences so that V and J genes could be assigned. Using the TCRdist pipeline, a later analysis assigned CDR3 sequences along with most-parsimonious VDJ recombination scenarios. A later analysis defined each TCR beta chain by its CDR3 amino acid sequence plus V-gene family, and excluded reads lacking a unique V-gene family. A later analysis removed 600 or so highly shared, low-generation-probability nucleotide sequences to deal with suspected cross-contamination and a sequencing artifact. In a later analysis, a clonal expansion index was calculated for each public chain from normalized within-repertoire ranks of inferred template counts. In a later analysis, generation probabilities were computed using a VDJ recombination model fitted to out-of-frame rearrangements, and the results were checked against IGoR. Hypergeometric tests were used in a later analysis to score TCR-TCR, TCR-HLA and TCR-CMV co-occurrence, with a repertoire-size bias correction applied to the TCR pairs. A later analysis estimated false discovery rates by permuting HLA or CMV assignments 20 times. A later analysis grouped co-occurring TCRs with DBSCAN, adding TCRdist sequence similarity when clustering within HLA-allele-positive subsets. Repertoires with fewer than 30,000 or more than 120,000 public chains were left out of co-occurrence clustering, as were five repertoires with anomalous nucleotide sharing. The table comes from immuneACCESS by way of TCRdb, which keeps in-frame sequences with V and J called. Part of the clones is missing from these tables; in studies checked, under half for an unresolved V gene and the rest for unknown reasons. V and J calls and clone size follow that table, whereas D and trimming were derived from the DNA. The sample yields 70,000 to 95,000 clones; 80% were counted once. The ten largest clonotypes hold 2% of the sample.

The cohort consisted of fewer than 700 healthy bone marrow donors. At the time of sampling, every cohort member was nominally healthy, though immune exposures that went unrecorded were likely present. The donor tested CMV seronegative and was one of the 352 seronegative cohort members. A peripheral blood sample was collected from each donor, and TCR beta sequencing was performed on peripheral blood mononuclear cells. The Qiagen DNeasy Blood Extraction Kit was used to extract genomic DNA from the blood cell samples. On this clone itself: This receptor's antigen is unknown. The input lacks base qualities; no much larger clone sits a single base away.

Sequenced sample: PBMCs. This TCR was sampled from a man younger than 35 in good health and CMV-seronegative. Rearrangement joined TRBV10-3 to TRBJ1-5; 5 matching bases give a weak D call of TRBD1. The sequenced DNA: TGTGCCATCAGACAGGAGATCAATCAGCCCCAGCATTTT. Translated, it reads CAIRQEINQPQHF.